The source of this TCR beta chain is a study of CD8+ T cells in alopecia areata. General study results and limits: Higher clonality than in normal scalp was seen in lesional scalp, especially alopecia totalis/universalis.

Separation by sorting yielded CD4+ and CD8+ T cells from PBMCs. RNA, once extracted, was reverse transcribed into cDNA for use as the sequencing template. The data were produced by immunoSEQ multiplex PCR, yet TCRdb's version contains in-frame clones alone and is incomplete. The sample lists more than 90,000 clones, around two fifths occurring once. Germline values: CDR1 SQVTM, CDR2 ANQGSEA. CDR3 length equals 16 residues. V was pared by 5 bases and J by 0 bases, with 10 bases of the junction left unmatched. This clone was detected only a few times. Its antigen remains unidentified. This TCR was recovered from a human donor with alopecia areata. The rearrangement links TRBV29-1 to TRBJ2-1; 7 nucleotides agree with TRBD1. The source material was CD4+ T cells sorted from blood. This CDR3 is CSVYFRQGRSYNEQFF. The CDR3 nucleotides read TGCAGCGTTTATTTCCGACAGGGCCGCTCCTACAATGAGCAGTTCTTC.